The 10 T cell receptor beta chains given below trace back to one sample, sequenced in a study of T cells in narcolepsy. Method: immunoSEQ multiplex PCR; TCRdb's copy keeps in-frame clones and lacks some. This table holds under 40,000 clones, 75% to 85% found once. Sequencing was done on a sample of CD45RA- memory CD4+ T cells from PBMCs. The receptors here all came from a human donor with narcolepsy.

V and J are TRBV6-6 and TRBJ1-2; D unclear. Per germline, CDR1 MNHNY and CDR2 SVGAGI (reference sequence). This CDR3 is 14 amino acids long. Trimming stripped 5 bases from V and 2 bases from J, with 12 bases between. CDR3 sequence reads: CASSLLTGNYGYTF. CDR3 DNA sequence: TGTGCCAGCAGTCTCCTGACGGGAAACTATGGCTACACCTTC.

This chain connects TRBV15 to TRBJ2-7; D might be TRBD2 (5 bases). Germline V gene sequence: CDR1 LNHNV, CDR2 YYDKDF (reference sequence). The CDR3 contains 14 residues. Trimming pared 3 bases from V and 1 base from J, leaving 10 bases between. CDR3: CATSRETNSYEQYF. The CDR3 nucleotides read TGTGCCACCAGCAGGGAGACTAATTCCTACGAGCAGTACTTC.

This CDR3 reads CASSRGTGGIGQPQHF. The CDR3 nucleotides are TGTGCCAGCAGCCGCGGGACAGGGGGCATCGGGCAGCCCCAGCATTTT. The chain carries TRBV5-5 and TRBJ1-5; 12 nucleotides align to TRBD1. V shed 4 bases, J shed 7 bases, and the junction held 9 bases outside the gene matches. CDR3 length equals 16 residues. Germline V gene data show CDR1 as SGHKS and CDR2 as YYEKEE (reference sequence).

This chain joins TRBV2 and TRBJ2-5; 8 bases line up with TRBD1. The trim removed 3 bases at V and 5 bases at J, leaving 8 bases unmatched. The CDR3 has 15 residues. Germline assignment: CDR1 SNHLY and CDR2 FYNNEI. Here the CDR3 reads CASSELWTGRETQYF. In nucleotides, the CDR3 is TGTGCCAGCAGTGAGCTATGGACAGGGCGGGAGACCCAGTACTTC.

Of note for this clone: The sample carries other DNA sequences with the same CDR3. This chain links TRBV28 with TRBJ1-2; the D gene is possibly TRBD1 (5 bases). The CDR3 is made up of 12 amino acids. Trimming cost V 10 bases and J 8 bases, with 17 bases left between them. Germline V gene data show CDR1 as MDHEN and CDR2 as SYDVKM. The CDR3 here is CATFTSGGGYTF. The CDR3 nucleotides are TGTGCCACCTTTACCTCTGGGGGGGGCTACACCTTC.

V usage is TRBV11-3 and J usage is TRBJ2-1, with 7 positions matching TRBD2. The CDR3 is 12 residues long. V dropped 1 base and J dropped 15; count of bases not matched to a gene: 6. Germline CDR1 SGHNT, CDR2 YENEEA. This CDR3 reads CASSLGEGSVFF. CDR3 DNA sequence: TGTGCCAGCAGCTTAGGGGAGGGTAGTGTGTTCTTC.

The CDR3 region is CASNPQTGYWYF. The CDR3 DNA sequence: TGTGCCAGCAACCCTCAGACAGGTTACTGGTACTTC. The V gene is TRBV28, the J gene TRBJ2-7, with a possible D match to TRBD1 (6 bases). Germline V CDR1 and CDR2: MDHEN, SYDVKM. The CDR3 is 12 residues long. Trimming took off 7 bases at V and 12 bases at J, with 19 bases between the two ends.

In its sample, this clone was seen a few times. In the same sample, other DNA sequences code for this CDR3. The rearrangement links TRBV10-3 to TRBJ2-3; tentative D call: TRBD2 (5 bases). This CDR3 region has 12 residues. Germline loops: CDR1 ENHRY, CDR2 SYGVKD. Trimming took 7 bases from V and 5 from J, leaving 10 bases between them. The CDR3 here is CAIKGEGDTQYF. The CDR3 bases are TGTGCCATCAAGGGAGAAGGAGATACGCAGTATTTT.

This chain connects TRBV11-2 to TRBJ2-5; the D gene is possibly TRBD1 (6 bases). This CDR3 has 14 residues. CDR1 and CDR2 from the germline V gene are SGHAT and FQNNGV. V was clipped by 3 bases and J by 1 base, with 9 bases between them. The CDR3 DNA sequence: TGTGCCAGCAGCTTGTCGACAGGCCAAGAGACCCAGTACTTC. The encoded protein is CASSLSTGQETQYF.

The chain has TRBV6-1 and TRBJ1-3; maybe TRBD1 (5 bases). The V gene lost 4 bases and the J gene lost 3 bases, with 13 bases spanning the gap. Germline V gene sequence: CDR1 MNHNS, CDR2 SASEGT. The CDR3 contains 15 residues. The CDR3 region is CASSVGGGGGNTIYF. The DNA for the CDR3 is TGTGCCAGCAGTGTGGGGGGTGGAGGTGGAAACACCATATATTTT.